The 30 T cell receptor beta chains in this list originate from one sample, sequenced in a study of blood T cell repertoires in COVID-19. Repertoires were generated with immunoSEQ multiplex PCR, while TCRdb's copy carries only in-frame clones and drops some. The sample shows 55,000 to 60,000 clones, about 76% of them seen only once. Material: peripheral blood. The receptors derive from a man aged 50 or older with active or convalescent COVID-19.

The CDR3 sequence is CASSLEHLNEKLFF. The CDR3 coding sequence is TGTGCCAGCAGCTTAGAACACCTCAATGAAAAACTGTTTTTT. V gene TRBV11-2 combines with J gene TRBJ1-4; unclear D gene. Germline V gene lookup returns CDR1 SGHAT and CDR2 FQNNGV. The CDR3 has 14 amino acids. V shed 0 bases and J shed 5 bases, with 7 bases lying between them.

The chain recombines TRBV6-4 with TRBJ2-1; 8 nucleotides align to TRBD2. The CDR3 runs to 14 residues. The junction had 3 bases not matched to a gene; V was cut back by 4 bases and J by 4 bases. CDR1 is MRHNA and CDR2 is SNTAGT in the germline V gene. CDR3 sequence: CASSGSGGYNEQFF. The CDR3 DNA reads as TGTGCCAGCAGTGGCAGCGGGGGATACAATGAGCAGTTCTTC.

This clone has more than one count but fewer than ten. This rearrangement joins TRBV11-2 to TRBJ1-2; no firm D call. This CDR3 region has 13 residues. V shed 5 bases and J shed 7 bases, with 14 bases lying between them. Germline CDR1 SGHAT, CDR2 FQNNGV. The CDR3 DNA is TGTGCCAGCAGCCCCAGCCGCGGTTCTGGCTACACCTTC. Protein sequence: CASSPSRGSGYTF.

The chain has TRBV7-2 and TRBJ1-4; 7 bases are shared with TRBD1. Germline V gene data show CDR1 as SGHTA and CDR2 as FQGNSA. V shed 0 bases and J 17 bases; nucleotides not matched to a gene: 9. The CDR3 is 13 amino acids. The CDR3 protein is CASSLAGARGIFF. The CDR3 bases are TGTGCCAGCAGCTTAGCCGGGGCCAGGGGGATATTTTTT. Together with reference TRBV7-2 and TRBJ1-4, the CDR3 gives the full variable domain: GAGVSQSPSNKVTEKGKDVELRCDPISGHTALYWYRQSLGQGLEFLIYFQGNSAPDKSGLPSDRFSAERTGGSVSTLTIQRTQQEDSAVYLCASSLAGARGIFFGSGTQLSVL.

V gene TRBV20-1 combines with J gene TRBJ2-7, with 8 nucleotides matching TRBD2. The CDR3 extends over 14 amino acids. The trim removed 3 bases at V and 3 bases at J, leaving 7 bases unmatched. Germline CDR1 is DFQATT and CDR2 is SNEGSKA (reference sequence). In nucleotides, the CDR3 is TGCAGTGCTAGTGGGATGGCGGGAGGCTACGAGCAGTACTTC. This codes for CSASGMAGGYEQYF.

This sequence joins TRBV6-5 and TRBJ2-7; weak D call: TRBD2 (5 bases). Trimming stripped 0 bases from V and 0 bases from J, with 6 bases between. CDR1 is MNHEY, CDR2 SVGAGI, per germline. This CDR3 contains 14 residues. CDR3 sequence reads: CASSYSRVSYEQYF. Written as DNA, the CDR3 is TGTGCCAGCAGTTACTCGCGGGTCTCCTACGAGCAGTACTTC.

The J gene is TRBJ1-1, the V gene TRBV21-1; TRBD1 was called by the table and not checked on the DNA. TRBV21-1 is annotated as a pseudogene. The CDR3 loop spans 13 amino acids. CDR3 DNA sequence: TGTGCCAGCAGCAGTGGACAGGGGACTGAAGCTTTCTTT. Translating it yields CASSSGQGTEAFF.

The rearrangement links TRBV6-6 to TRBJ1-2, with 7 nucleotides matching TRBD1. Looked up from germline, CDR1 is MNHNY and CDR2 is SVGAGI (reference sequence). The CDR3 is 13 residues long. Unmatched junction bases numbered 5, after V lost 6 bases and J lost 4 bases. The CDR3 DNA reads as TGTGCCAGCAGACTCCGGGACAGCTATGGCTACACCTTC. This sequence encodes CASRLRDSYGYTF.

This sequence joins TRBV3-1 (or the pseudogene TRBV3-2) and TRBJ2-3; the D gene is possibly TRBD2 (7 bases). The CDR3 has 15 amino acids. V was cut by 6 bases and J by 1 base, with 14 bases left in between. Germline lookup yields CDR1 LGHDT and CDR2 YNNKEL (reference sequence). The CDR3 coding sequence is TGTGCCAGCAGGGGTACGGGGGGCCGCACAGATACGCAGTATTTT. It translates to CASRGTGGRTDTQYF.

V and J are TRBV6-5 and TRBJ2-2; D gene ambiguous. V lost 9 bases and J lost 5, with 10 bases in between. The CDR3 is 12 amino acids. Germline loops: CDR1 MNHEY, CDR2 SVGAGI. CDR3 nucleotides: TGTGCCAGTACAACAGCAACCGGGGAGCTGTTTTTT. Translation: CASTTATGELFF.

The J gene is TRBJ1-6, the V gene TRBV7-8, with D possibly being TRBD1 (5 bases). V was shortened by 6 bases and J by 6 bases, with 12 bases between the two germline ends. There are 14 residues in the CDR3. Per germline, CDR1 SGHVS and CDR2 FQNEAQ. The CDR3 sequence is CASSPPGFNSPLHF. Here the CDR3 DNA reads TGTGCCAGCAGTCCGCCAGGGTTTAATTCACCCCTCCACTTT. Filled out from reference TRBV7-8 and TRBJ1-6, the complete variable domain reads GAGVSQSPRYKVAKRGQDVALRCDPISGHVSLFWYQQALGQGPEFLTYFQNEAQLDKSGLPSDRFFAERPEGSVSTLKIQRTQQEDSAVYLCASSPPGFNSPLHFGNGTRLTVT.

The V gene is TRBV5-1, the J gene TRBJ2-1, with a possible D match to TRBD1 (6 bases). Germline-derived CDR1 and CDR2 are SGHRS and YFSETQ. The CDR3 runs 14 residues. V was cut by 4 bases and J by 6 bases, with 14 bases left in between. The DNA of the CDR3 is TGCGCCAGCAGCCCAGGCAGGGGCGGCAATGAGCAGTTCTTC. Its protein product is CASSPGRGGNEQFF.

The gene calls are TRBV6-5 and TRBJ1-1; the D is unclear. The V end lost 6 bases, the J end lost 0 bases, and 8 bases lay between the germline ends. The CDR3 contains 13 residues. Looked up from germline, CDR1 is MNHEY and CDR2 is SVGAGI. This chain's CDR3 is CASRANLNTEAFF. Here the CDR3 DNA reads TGTGCCAGCAGAGCGAACTTGAACACTGAAGCTTTCTTT.

The CDR3 region is CASSDRGYTEAFF. The CDR3 bases are TGTGCCAGCAGTGATCGGGGATACACTGAAGCTTTCTTT. This chain joins TRBV6-1 and TRBJ1-1; D gene uncertain. V gave up 3 bases and J gave up 3 bases, with 8 bases separating them. CDR1 is MNHNS, CDR2 SASEGT, per germline. The CDR3 covers 13 residues.

The chain has TRBV3-1 (or the pseudogene TRBV3-2) and TRBJ1-3; D unresolved. V lost 0 bases and J lost 4, with 4 bases in between. Germline assignment: CDR1 LGHDT and CDR2 YNNKEL (reference sequence). The CDR3 has 13 amino acids. CDR3 DNA: TGTGCCAGCAGCCAAGAACTGGGAAACACCATATATTTT. Translating gives CASSQELGNTIYF.

The chain uses TRBV3-1 (or the pseudogene TRBV3-2) and TRBJ2-7; D is unclear. Trimming cost V 6 bases and J 0 bases, with 6 bases left between them. The CDR3 covers 12 residues. Germline lookup yields CDR1 LGHDT and CDR2 YNNKEL (reference sequence). The CDR3 sequence: CASRASSYEQYF. The DNA of the CDR3 is TGTGCCAGCAGGGCTAGCTCCTACGAGCAGTACTTC.

This rearrangement joins TRBV3-1 (or the pseudogene TRBV3-2) to TRBJ2-1; perhaps TRBD2 as D (6 bases). Deletions cut 3 bases from V and 7 bases from J, with 10 bases between. Germline CDR1 reads LGHDT; CDR2 reads YNNKEL (reference sequence). The CDR3 is 13 amino acids. The CDR3 DNA is TGTGCCAGCAGCCAGGGGGGATGGAATGAGCAGTTCTTC. Translated: CASSQGGWNEQFF.

The chain is built from TRBV5-4 and TRBJ1-4; no clear D. V was pared by 7 bases and J by 6 bases, with 13 bases between. The CDR3 is 13 residues long. Germline V gene sequence: CDR1 SGHNT, CDR2 YYREEE (reference sequence). The CDR3 loop reads CASSGALDEKLFF. The DNA of the CDR3 is TGTGCCAGCTCGGGTGCTCTGGATGAAAAACTGTTTTTT.

This clone was detected a few times. The chain recombines TRBV2 with TRBJ1-5; TRBD1 matches at 8 bases. Unmatched junction bases numbered 6, after V lost 8 bases and J lost 3 bases. Looked up from germline, CDR1 is SNHLY and CDR2 is FYNNEI. This CDR3 has 14 amino acids. CDR3 in DNA: TGTGCCAGCCGGGACAGGCGTACCAATCAGCCCCAGCATTTT. Translated: CASRDRRTNQPQHF.

The chain couples TRBV14 to TRBJ2-1, with D possibly matching TRBD2 (6 bases). This CDR3 is built from 13 residues. V dropped 2 bases and J dropped 10 bases, with 12 bases sitting between them. CDR1 and CDR2 (germline): SGHDN, FVKESK. CDR3 DNA: TGTGCCAGCAGCCAAATCCCCGGGGGAGAGCAGTTCTTC. It specifies CASSQIPGGEQFF.

This chain uses TRBV3-1 (or the pseudogene TRBV3-2) with TRBJ1-5; D ambiguous. V lost 4 bases to trimming and J lost 6 bases, with 7 bases between them. The CDR3 loop spans 12 amino acids. Germline loops: CDR1 LGHDT, CDR2 YNNKEL (reference sequence). CDR3 sequence reads: CASSPGGQPQHF. CDR3 DNA: TGTGCCAGCAGCCCCGGCGGTCAGCCCCAGCATTTT.

This chain joins TRBV5-6 and TRBJ1-6; D might be TRBD1 (5 bases). The length of the CDR3 is 16 residues. V shed 0 bases and J shed 3 bases, with 10 bases lying between them. Germline V lookup: CDR1 SGHDT, CDR2 YYEEEE. In DNA form, the CDR3 reads TGTGCCAGCAGCTTGGGACAGACACTCTATAATTCACCCCTCCACTTT. Its protein product is CASSLGQTLYNSPLHF.

V is TRBV6-4 and J is TRBJ2-1; D remains unclear. The CDR3 length is 13 residues. Germline-derived CDR1 and CDR2 are MRHNA and SNTAGT. V dropped 0 bases and J dropped 5 bases, with 5 bases sitting between them. CDR3 protein: CASSDSQNNEQFF. The CDR3 DNA follows: TGTGCCAGCAGTGACTCACAAAACAATGAGCAGTTCTTC.

This clone was observed a single time. The chain employs TRBV6-5 and TRBJ2-7; D possibly corresponds to TRBD2 (6 bases). The germline CDR1 and CDR2 sequences are MNHEY and SVGAGI. With 6 bases removed from V and 3 bases from J, the gap between germline ends came to 18 bases. CDR3 length: 15 amino acids. Here the CDR3 DNA reads TGTGCCAGCAGCCCCCTTTCGGGGGTGGTCTACGAGCAGTACTTC. Amino acid sequence: CASSPLSGVVYEQYF.

The chain combines TRBV19 with TRBJ1-1; D unclear. V lost 4 bases to trimming and J lost 0 bases, with 6 bases between them. The germline CDR1 and CDR2 sequences are LNHDA and SQIVND (reference sequence). The CDR3 covers 13 residues. The CDR3 protein is CASSTQMNTEAFF. DNA of the CDR3: TGTGCCAGTAGTACACAGATGAACACTGAAGCTTTCTTT.

This clone was seen just once. The gene calls are TRBV14 and TRBJ2-1; perhaps TRBD2 as D (5 bases). The germline V gene has CDR1 SGHDN and CDR2 FVKESK. The CDR3 length is 16 residues. V lost 2 bases and J lost 7, with 18 bases in between. As DNA, the CDR3 is TGTGCCAGCAGCCAATGGGGAAGGGCTAGCTCGAATGAGCAGTTCTTC. Protein: CASSQWGRASSNEQFF.

This rearrangement joins TRBV5-1 to TRBJ2-5, with D perhaps TRBD2 (6 bases). CDR3 size: 15 residues. CDR1 and CDR2 (germline): SGHRS, YFSETQ. V was pared by 4 bases and J by 1 base, with 14 bases between. The CDR3 loop reads CASSIQGTGQETQYF. The CDR3 nucleotides are TGCGCCAGCAGCATCCAAGGGACTGGCCAAGAGACCCAGTACTTC.

There are a few counts of this clone. The rearrangement links TRBV6-5 to TRBJ2-3; no clear D gene. The germline V gene has CDR1 MNHEY and CDR2 SVGAGI. V was clipped by 6 bases and J by 0 bases, with 10 bases between them. This CDR3 has 14 amino acids. CDR3 in amino acids: CASRPTASTDTQYF. CDR3 in DNA: TGTGCCAGCAGGCCGACTGCCAGCACAGATACGCAGTATTTT.

Details on this clone: The junction shows a germline mismatch at one end, possibly a read error. The chain is built from TRBV10-3 and TRBJ2-1; TRBD2 matches at 9 bases. Germline loops: CDR1 ENHRY, CDR2 SYGVKD. This CDR3 is 14 amino acids long. This CDR3 is CGKRGAGGVGEQFF. The CDR3 DNA reads as TGCGGGAAGCGGGGGGCCGGAGGAGTGGGTGAGCAGTTCTTC.

J is TRBJ1-5 and V is TRBV29-1; perhaps TRBD1 as D (6 bases). Trimming shortened V by 3 bases and J by 6 bases, and 12 bases separated the two germline ends. There are 13 residues in the CDR3. Germline-derived CDR1 and CDR2 are SQVTM and ANQGSEA. The CDR3 region has the DNA TGCAGCGTTGAGGGGGGGGCAGGTCAGCCCCAGCATTTT. Amino acid sequence: CSVEGGAGQPQHF.